Listed here is a single T cell receptor beta chain. Its antigen is undetermined. The data were taken from a study of T cells after yellow fever vaccination. The study, taken as a whole, reports: Among primary-vaccination clones, most reappeared after the booster, at approximately 97% for CD4 and 85% to 90% for CD8. The presence of abundant clonotypes contaminating from the bulk population was possible in FACS-sorted repertoires.

Using its own MiXCR run on the 5' RACE reads, TCRdb lists one record per CDR3 protein. Of hundreds of thousands of distinct CDR3 sequences detected, 7% to 10% appear once; the ten largest clones hold about 16%. The germline V and J ends were trimmed by 1 base and 6 bases, with 12 bases remaining between them. CDR1 and CDR2 from the germline V gene are SEHNR and FQNEAQ (reference sequence). The CDR3 covers 15 residues. The chain recombines TRBV7-9 with TRBJ2-2; D could derive from TRBD1 or TRBD2 (5 bases each). The material was PBMCs, obtained about 49 days after the first yellow fever vaccination. This clonotype originated in a man younger than 30 who received the YFV17D yellow fever vaccine. The CDR3 nucleotides read TGTGCCAGCAGCTTAGTTGTCCGGGGCTCCGGGGAGCTGTTTTTT. Amino acids: CASSLVVRGSGELFF.